This T cell receptor beta chain stems from a study of T cells after yellow fever vaccination. Regarding the study as a whole: Highly abundant clonotypes carried over from the bulk population could end up in FACS-sorted repertoires as contaminants. A large majority of primary-vaccination clones showed up again after the booster (about 97% CD4, 88% CD8).

This clonotype was observed many times. Its target is not known. 5'RACE template switching produced TCR cDNA carrying a universal primer site and UMIs. TCRdb used MiXCR to reprocess the 5' RACE reads, holding one entry per CDR3 protein. The profile shows 200,000 to 300,000 distinct CDR3 sequences, 5.5% to 8.5% of them singletons. The V gene lost 8 bases and the J gene lost 15 bases, with 11 bases spanning the gap. The CDR3 is 9 residues long. This TCR was recovered from a man aged 30 to 45 who received the YFV17D yellow fever vaccine. The chain combines TRBV23-1 with TRBJ2-4; D is possibly TRBD1 (5 bases). TRBV23-1 is an open reading frame whose function is uncertain. The starting material was CD4+ T cells sorted from PBMCs, obtained on the day of the yellow fever booster vaccination. The CDR3 bases are TGCGCCAGCGCAGGGTGGCGGTACTTC. This sequence encodes CASAGWRYF.